The clone carrying this TCR beta chain was seen a handful of times. The data were taken from a study of blood T cells in healthy people across ages. The CDR3 spans 15 residues. V gave up 6 bases and J gave up 7 bases, with 21 bases separating them. In germline, CDR1 is MNHNS, CDR2 SASEGT. The study recruited healthy Caucasian donors from Russia who were aged about 6 to 95. A J-beta primer mix and a sample-barcoded 5' primer were used in a second PCR of about 7 to 11 cycles. TCRdb passed the 5' RACE reads through MiXCR, listing each CDR3 protein once. Among hundreds of thousands of distinct CDR3 sequences listed, about 30% were seen once.

The rearrangement uses TRBV6-1 and TRBJ1-2; possible D gene TRBD1, 6 bases. The sequence derives from an elderly woman in good health. Sequencing was carried out using blood. DNA of the CDR3: TGTGCCAGCAGCGACGCCCCTGGGGGGCCGGGTGGCTACACCTTC. This gives the protein CASSDAPGGPGGYTF.